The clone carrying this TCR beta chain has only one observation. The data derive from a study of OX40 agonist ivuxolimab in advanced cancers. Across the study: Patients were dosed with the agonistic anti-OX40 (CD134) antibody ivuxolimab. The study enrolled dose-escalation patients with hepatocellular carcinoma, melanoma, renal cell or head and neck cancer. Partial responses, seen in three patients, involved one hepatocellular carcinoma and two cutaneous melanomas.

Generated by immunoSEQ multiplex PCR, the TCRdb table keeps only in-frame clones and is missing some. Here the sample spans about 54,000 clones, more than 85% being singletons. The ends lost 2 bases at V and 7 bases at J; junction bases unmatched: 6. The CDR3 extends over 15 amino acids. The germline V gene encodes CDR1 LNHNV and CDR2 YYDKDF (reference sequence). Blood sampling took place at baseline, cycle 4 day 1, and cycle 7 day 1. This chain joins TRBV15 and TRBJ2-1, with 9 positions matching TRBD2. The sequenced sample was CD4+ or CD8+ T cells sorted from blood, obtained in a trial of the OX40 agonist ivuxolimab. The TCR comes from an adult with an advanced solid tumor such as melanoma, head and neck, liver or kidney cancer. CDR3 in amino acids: CATSRRGGAGNEQFF. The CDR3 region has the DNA TGTGCCACCAGCAGACGCGGGGGGGCCGGAAATGAGCAGTTCTTC.